The T cell receptor (beta chain) described here comes from a study of long-term antiretroviral therapy in people with HIV. Study context: Sampling started about a decade before the 2015 immediate-ART recommendation.

V was shortened by 0 bases and J by 0 bases, with 9 bases between the two germline ends. CDR1 is LGHNA and CDR2 is YSLEER in the germline V gene. The CDR3 runs to 16 residues. They ran version v3.0 of the immunoSEQ assay at survey level. Repertoires were generated with immunoSEQ multiplex PCR, while TCRdb's copy carries only in-frame clones and drops some. The data hold around 17,000 clones, with approximately 90% observed a single time. The rearrangement uses TRBV4-3 and TRBJ1-3; D unresolved. The clonotype was recovered from a man aged 50-60 years with HIV. The material was unsorted PBMCs, obtained 6.9 years after starting antiretroviral therapy. The DNA of the CDR3 is TGCGCCAGCAGCCAAGATCCCGGAGACTCTGGAAACACCATATATTTT. This encodes CASSQDPGDSGNTIYF.